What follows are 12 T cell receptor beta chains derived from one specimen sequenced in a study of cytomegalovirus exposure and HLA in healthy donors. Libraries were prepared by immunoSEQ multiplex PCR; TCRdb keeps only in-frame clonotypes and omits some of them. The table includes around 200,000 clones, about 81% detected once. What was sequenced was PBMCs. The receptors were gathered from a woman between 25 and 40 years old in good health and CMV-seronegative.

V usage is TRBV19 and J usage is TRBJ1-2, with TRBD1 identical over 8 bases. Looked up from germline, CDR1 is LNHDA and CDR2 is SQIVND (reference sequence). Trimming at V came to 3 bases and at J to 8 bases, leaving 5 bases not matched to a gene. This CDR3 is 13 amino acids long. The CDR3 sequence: CASSMTGAKGYTF. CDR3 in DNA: TGTGCCAGTAGTATGACAGGGGCTAAAGGCTACACCTTC.

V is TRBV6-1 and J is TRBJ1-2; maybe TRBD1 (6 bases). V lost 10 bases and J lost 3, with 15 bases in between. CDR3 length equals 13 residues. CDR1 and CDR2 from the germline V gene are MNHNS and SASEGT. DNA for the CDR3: TGTGCCACCGAGTGGGGGCAGCACTATGGCTACACCTTC. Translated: CATEWGQHYGYTF.

The DNA for the CDR3 is TGTGCCAGCAGTTTGGTCGAGGACACTGAAGCTTTCTTT. Protein product: CASSLVEDTEAFF. The chain couples TRBV27 to TRBJ1-1; no firm D call. The germline gives CDR1 MNHEY, CDR2 SMNVEV (reference sequence). V shed 3 bases and J shed 3 bases, with 8 bases lying between them. The CDR3 has 13 amino acids.

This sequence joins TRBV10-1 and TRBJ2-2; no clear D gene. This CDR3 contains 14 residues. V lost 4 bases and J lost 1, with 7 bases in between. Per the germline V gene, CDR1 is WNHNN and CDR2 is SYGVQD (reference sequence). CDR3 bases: TGCGCCAGCAGTGTTCGTAGGAACACCGGGGAGCTGTTTTTT. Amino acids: CASSVRRNTGELFF.

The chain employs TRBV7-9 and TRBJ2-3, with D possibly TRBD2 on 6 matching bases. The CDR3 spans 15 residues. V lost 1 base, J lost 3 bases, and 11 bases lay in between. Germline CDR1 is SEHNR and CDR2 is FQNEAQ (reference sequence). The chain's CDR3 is CASSLEGGTTDTQYF. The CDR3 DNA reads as TGTGCCAGCAGCTTAGAGGGTGGGACTACAGATACGCAGTATTTT.

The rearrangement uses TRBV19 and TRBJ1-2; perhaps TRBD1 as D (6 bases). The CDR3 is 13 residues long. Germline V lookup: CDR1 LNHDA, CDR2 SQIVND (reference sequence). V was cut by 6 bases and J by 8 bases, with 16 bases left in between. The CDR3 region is CASRSTGLFGYTF. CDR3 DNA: TGTGCCAGTAGGTCCACAGGGTTGTTCGGCTACACCTTC.

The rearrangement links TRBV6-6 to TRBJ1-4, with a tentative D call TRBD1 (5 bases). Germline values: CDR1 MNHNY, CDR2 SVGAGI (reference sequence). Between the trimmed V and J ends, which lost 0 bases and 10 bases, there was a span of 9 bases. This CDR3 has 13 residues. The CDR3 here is CASSYSDNRKLFF. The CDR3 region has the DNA TGTGCCAGCAGTTACTCGGACAATCGAAAACTGTTTTTT.

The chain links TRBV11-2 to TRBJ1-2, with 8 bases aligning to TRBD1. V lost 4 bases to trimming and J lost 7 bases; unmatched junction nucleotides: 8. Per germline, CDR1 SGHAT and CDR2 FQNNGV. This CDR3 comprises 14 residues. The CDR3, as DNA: TGTGCCAGCAGCTCTGCGGACAGGGTTGGTGGCTACACCTTC. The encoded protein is CASSSADRVGGYTF.

The CDR3 loop is CASSGTSGGPFF. The CDR3 nucleotides are TGTGCCAGCAGCGGGACTAGCGGGGGCCCGTTCTTC. The rearrangement links TRBV5-6 to TRBJ2-1, with TRBD2 matching over 14 bases. CDR1 is SGHDT, CDR2 YYEEEE, per germline. The CDR3 totals 12 residues. Unmatched junction bases numbered 3, after V lost 4 bases and J lost 15 bases. Full variable domain (rest looked up from reference TRBV5-6 and TRBJ2-1): DAGVTQSPTHLIKTRGQQVTLRCSPKSGHDTVSWYQQALGQGPQFIFQYYEEEERQRGNFPDRFSGHQFPNYSSELNVNALLLGDSALYLCASSGTSGGPFFGPGTRLTVL.

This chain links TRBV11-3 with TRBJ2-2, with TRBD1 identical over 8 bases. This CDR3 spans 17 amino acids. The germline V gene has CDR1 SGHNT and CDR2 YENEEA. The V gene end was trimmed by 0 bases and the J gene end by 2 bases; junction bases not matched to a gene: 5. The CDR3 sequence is CASSLEGQGVNTGELFF. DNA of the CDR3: TGTGCCAGCAGCTTAGAAGGACAGGGAGTAAACACCGGGGAGCTGTTTTTT.

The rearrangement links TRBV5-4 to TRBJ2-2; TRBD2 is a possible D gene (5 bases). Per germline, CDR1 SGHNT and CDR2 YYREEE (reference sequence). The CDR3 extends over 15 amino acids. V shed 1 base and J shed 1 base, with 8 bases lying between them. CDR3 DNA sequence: TGTGCCAGCAGCTTGCTAGCCCAGAACACCGGGGAGCTGTTTTTT. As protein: CASSLLAQNTGELFF.

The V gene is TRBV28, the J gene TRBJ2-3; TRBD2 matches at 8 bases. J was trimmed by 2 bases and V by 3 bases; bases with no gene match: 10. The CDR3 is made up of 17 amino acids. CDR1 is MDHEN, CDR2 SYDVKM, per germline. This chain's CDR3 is CASSLVLAGRVTDTQYF. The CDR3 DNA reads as TGTGCCAGCAGTTTGGTATTAGCGGGGAGAGTCACAGATACGCAGTATTTT.